This TCR beta chain was identified during a study of cytomegalovirus exposure and HLA in healthy donors. Broader study findings: Compared with the roughly 700-donor mean, an Asian-associated ancestry cluster reportedly had fewer N-insertions, according to a later analysis.

Note on this clone: Its antigen is unknown.

The PCR was carried out with 60 Vbeta primers and 13 Jbeta primers. TCRdb's copy holds only in-frame clones and misses some; the assay was immunoSEQ multiplex PCR. The sample includes tens of thousands of clones, over 65% of them seen just once. This CDR3 contains 13 residues. Trimming took 2 bases from V and 5 from J; bases not matched to a gene: 3. The germline V gene encodes CDR1 SGHNT and CDR2 YYREEE (reference sequence). The source of this sequence is a human donor in good health. Specimen: PBMCs. V usage is TRBV5-4 and J usage is TRBJ2-5; 7 bases map to TRBD2. The CDR3 region has the DNA TGTGCCAGCAGCTTTTGGGGGGGGGAGACCCAGTACTTC. Its protein is CASSFWGGETQYF.